This T cell receptor beta chain originates from a study of CD8 T cells in ankylosing spondylitis. Study-wide results and limits: A subset of motif variants has previously been described in the synovial fluid and blood of reactive arthritis. Made up of several highly homologous variants, a TCR beta motif appeared characteristic of ankylosing spondylitis blood. Clones linked with disease were CD8+ and fairly uncommon in the peripheral blood. From matched ankylosing spondylitis synovial fluid, disease-linked clones were reportedly recovered at significantly enriched levels.

TCRdb analysed the 5' RACE reads with MiXCR anew, one entry per CDR3 protein. The table records around 770,000 distinct CDR3 sequences, 15% to 20% of them present only once. This CDR3 spans 13 amino acids. Germline V gene lookup returns CDR1 MNHEY and CDR2 SVGAGI. The V end lost 2 bases, the J end lost 5 bases, and 9 bases lay between the germline ends. About this clonotype: What it recognizes is unknown.

The chain joins TRBV6-5 to TRBJ2-5; a weak D match, TRBD1 (5 bases). The sequence came from a male donor with ankylosing spondylitis. Sequencing was carried out using blood, either unsorted or a sorted T cell fraction (not recorded which). The CDR3 DNA is TGTGCCAGCAGTTACGGGGCTGAGGAGACCCAGTACTTC. This translates into CASSYGAEETQYF.